This passage covers 25 T cell receptor beta chains from one sample sequenced in a study of T cells in narcolepsy. The method was immunoSEQ multiplex PCR; TCRdb's version includes in-frame clones alone and lacks a portion of them. The repertoire holds about 40,000 clones, with 70% to 90% as singletons. Sequencing was done on a sample of CD45RA- memory CD4+ T cells from PBMCs. Receptors were obtained from a human donor with narcolepsy.

The count of this clone is one. The chain employs TRBV28 and TRBJ2-7; 10 bases align to TRBD2. Per germline, CDR1 MDHEN and CDR2 SYDVKM. The CDR3 has 15 amino acids. After removal of 7 bases from V and 1 base from J, the junction contained 7 bases not matched to a gene. The CDR3 nucleotides read TGTGCCAGCACCCTAGCGGGGGTAAAGTCCTACGAGCAGTACTTC. Translation: CASTLAGVKSYEQYF.

V usage is TRBV9 and J usage is TRBJ2-5, with 10 bases matching TRBD2. The CDR3 runs to 16 residues. Germline assignment: CDR1 SGDLS and CDR2 YYNGEE. V shed 4 bases, J shed 1 base, and the junction held 7 bases outside the gene matches. The CDR3 reads CASSSGIAGGQETQYF. The CDR3 coding sequence is TGTGCCAGCAGCTCCGGAATAGCGGGGGGCCAAGAGACCCAGTACTTC.

The rearrangement links TRBV6-1 to TRBJ1-1; TRBD1 matches 8 bases. The CDR3 totals 15 residues. CDR1 is MNHNS, CDR2 SASEGT, per germline. V shed 2 bases, J shed 0 bases, and the junction held 2 bases outside the gene matches. CDR3 DNA: TGTGCCAGCAGTGAACCGGGACAGGTGAACACTGAAGCTTTCTTT. Translation gives CASSEPGQVNTEAFF.

The chain recombines TRBV5-1 with TRBJ2-2; D call uncertain. The V end lost 2 bases, the J end lost 1 base, and 6 bases lay between the germline ends. The CDR3 length is 14 residues. Germline values: CDR1 SGHRS, CDR2 YFSETQ. The CDR3 sequence: CASSFGQNTGELFF. The DNA for the CDR3 is TGCGCCAGCAGCTTCGGTCAGAACACCGGGGAGCTGTTTTTT.

This clone was seen only once. This rearrangement joins TRBV28 to TRBJ2-5; TRBD1 matches 11 bases. V lost 6 bases, J lost 5 bases, and 5 bases stayed unmatched. Germline V gene data show CDR1 as MDHEN and CDR2 as SYDVKM. This CDR3 contains 14 residues. CDR3 amino acids: CASSTGQGVETQYF. CDR3 nucleotide sequence: TGTGCCAGCAGCACGGGACAGGGGGTCGAGACCCAGTACTTC.

The chain carries TRBV7-2 and TRBJ2-5, with 8 bases fitting TRBD1. Germline-derived CDR1 and CDR2 are SGHTA and FQGNSA. Trimming removed 1 base from V and 5 bases from J; junction bases left unmatched: 9. The CDR3 spans 16 residues. The CDR3 DNA reads as TGTGCCAGCAGCTTAGGCTTGGACAGGGCAGGGGAGACCCAGTACTTC. This sequence encodes CASSLGLDRAGETQYF.

The gene calls are TRBV5-1 and TRBJ1-2; 9 bases are a match to TRBD1. Germline V gene sequence: CDR1 SGHRS, CDR2 YFSETQ. J lost 13 bases, V lost 0 bases, and 4 bases had no gene match. The CDR3 loop spans 12 amino acids. Here the CDR3 reads CASSLEGQGGTF. As DNA, the CDR3 is TGCGCCAGCAGCTTGGAGGGACAGGGTGGCACCTTC.

A few counts support this clone. The J gene is TRBJ2-7, the V gene TRBV5-1; no reliable D call. V was clipped by 0 bases and J by 5 bases, with 12 bases between them. The CDR3 spans 14 residues. In germline, CDR1 is SGHRS, CDR2 YFSETQ. The DNA of the CDR3 is TGCGCCAGCAGCTTGGCGGACCCGGCCCACGAGCAGTACTTC. Residues: CASSLADPAHEQYF.

This chain joins TRBV15 and TRBJ2-3, with 9 bases matching TRBD2. The length of the CDR3 is 16 residues. V lost 5 bases, J lost 1 base, and 7 bases stayed unmatched. Germline lookup yields CDR1 LNHNV and CDR2 YYDKDF (reference sequence). CDR3 protein: CATSGSGGYRTDTQYF. The DNA of the CDR3 is TGTGCCACCAGCGGTAGCGGGGGCTACCGCACAGATACGCAGTATTTT.

The rearrangement uses TRBV19 and TRBJ1-1; possible D gene TRBD1, 6 bases. The CDR3 covers 13 residues. V was pared by 6 bases and J by 1 base, with 9 bases between. The germline V gene encodes CDR1 LNHDA and CDR2 SQIVND (reference sequence). The CDR3 loop is CASRGTQNTEAFF. The CDR3 DNA follows: TGTGCCAGTAGAGGGACACAGAACACTGAAGCTTTCTTT.

V gene TRBV6-5 combines with J gene TRBJ2-5, with 10 nucleotides matching TRBD1. The CDR3 runs to 14 residues. V lost 1 base to trimming and J lost 4 bases; unmatched junction nucleotides: 0. CDR1 MNHEY and CDR2 SVGAGI come from the germline V gene. This CDR3 reads CASSYWTGGETQYF. The DNA of the CDR3 is TGTGCCAGCAGTTACTGGACAGGGGGAGAGACCCAGTACTTC.

This clone was observed a handful of times. The chain recombines TRBV12-5 with TRBJ2-7; a possible D gene is TRBD2 (5 bases). This CDR3 comprises 14 residues. CDR1 is LGHNT, CDR2 FRNRAP, per germline. Trimming took 0 bases from V and 6 from J, leaving 12 bases between them. The CDR3 loop is CASGLVMGSGEQYF. CDR3 bases: TGTGCTAGTGGTTTGGTCATGGGGAGTGGCGAGCAGTACTTC.

The rearrangement joins TRBV2 to TRBJ2-7; D is tentatively TRBD1 or TRBD2 (5 bases each). This CDR3 spans 15 amino acids. V lost 6 bases, J lost 1 base, and 16 bases lay in between. The germline V gene encodes CDR1 SNHLY and CDR2 FYNNEI. The CDR3 loop is CASRPLGEGSYEQYF. CDR3 coding DNA: TGTGCCAGCAGGCCTCTGGGGGAAGGGTCCTACGAGCAGTACTTC.

The chain has TRBV5-1 and TRBJ1-5, with 9 bases fitting TRBD1. Trimming took 0 bases from V and 7 from J; bases not matched to a gene: 5. This CDR3 contains 15 residues. Germline V lookup: CDR1 SGHRS, CDR2 YFSETQ. The CDR3 nucleotides are TGCGCCAGCAGCTTGGACGGGACAGGGAGCCAGCCCCAGCATTTT. Translated, it gives CASSLDGTGSQPQHF.

The chain carries TRBV5-1 and TRBJ2-3; 10 bases line up with TRBD1. Germline V gene lookup returns CDR1 SGHRS and CDR2 YFSETQ. V shed 4 bases, J shed 6 bases, and the junction held 8 bases outside the gene matches. CDR3 length equals 15 residues. The DNA for the CDR3 is TGCGCCAGCAGCCTGGATGGACAGGGGGTGGATACGCAGTATTTT. Residues: CASSLDGQGVDTQYF.

The chain uses TRBV6-5 and TRBJ1-1; no clear D gene. Germline CDR1 is MNHEY and CDR2 is SVGAGI. The CDR3 contains 13 residues. Deletions cut 6 bases from V and 1 base from J, with 9 bases between. The CDR3, as DNA: TGTGCCAGCAGGTTCGCAGGGAACACTGAAGCTTTCTTT. This codes for CASRFAGNTEAFF.

The rearrangement uses TRBV7-2 and TRBJ2-5; D tentatively reads TRBD1 or TRBD2 (5 bases each). Germline assignment: CDR1 SGHTA and CDR2 FQGNSA. V was shortened by 2 bases and J by 5 bases, with 12 bases between the two germline ends. This CDR3 has 14 amino acids. Here the CDR3 reads CASSLIRGRETQYF. CDR3 DNA: TGTGCCAGCAGCTTAATACGGGGACGGGAGACCCAGTACTTC.

CDR3 protein: CASSAGRGETQYF. As DNA, the CDR3 is TGTGCCAGCAGCGCGGGGCGCGGAGAGACCCAGTACTTC. The chain uses TRBV6-4 and TRBJ2-5, with D tentatively TRBD2 (6 bases). The germline V and J ends were trimmed by 6 bases and 4 bases, with 12 bases remaining between them. The germline CDR1 and CDR2 sequences are MRHNA and SNTAGT. The CDR3 sequence is 13 residues long.

This chain joins TRBV30 and TRBJ1-1; D possibly corresponds to TRBD1 (6 bases). Germline V lookup: CDR1 GTSNPN, CDR2 SVGIG (reference sequence). The V and J ends lost 0 bases and 3 bases respectively, with 14 bases between them. The CDR3 length is 15 residues. The CDR3 sequence: CAWSVRGRKYTEAFF. The CDR3 coding sequence is TGTGCCTGGAGTGTACGGGGGCGGAAGTACACTGAAGCTTTCTTT.

The chain uses TRBV6-1 and TRBJ2-7; D call uncertain. Germline V gives CDR1 MNHNS, CDR2 SASEGT. Trimming shortened V by 5 bases and J by 5 bases, and 13 bases separated the two germline ends. The CDR3 is 13 residues long. The chain's CDR3 is CASSSPRADEQYF. As DNA, the CDR3 is TGTGCCAGCAGTTCCCCTCGGGCGGACGAGCAGTACTTC.

The V and J genes are TRBV19 and TRBJ2-7; D perhaps matches TRBD2 (5 bases). Germline values: CDR1 LNHDA, CDR2 SQIVND (reference sequence). V lost 5 bases and J lost 5, with 16 bases in between. The CDR3 sequence is 14 residues long. CDR3 residues: CASSQRPGGDEQYF. CDR3 coding DNA: TGTGCCAGTAGTCAGCGGCCCGGTGGGGACGAGCAGTACTTC.

The chain has TRBV5-8 and TRBJ2-3, with TRBD2 matching 12 bases. Trimming cost V 3 bases and J 2 bases; bases outside gene matches: 7. The germline V gene has CDR1 SGHTS and CDR2 YDEGEE. This CDR3 region has 17 residues. CDR3 bases: TGTGCCAGCAGCTCTGGAAGACTAGCGGGGGACACAGATACGCAGTATTTT. It is translated as CASSSGRLAGDTDTQYF.

V usage is TRBV19 and J usage is TRBJ2-1, with D uncertain. The CDR3 totals 13 residues. The V and J ends lost 5 bases and 4 bases respectively, with 9 bases between them. CDR1 and CDR2 (germline): LNHDA, SQIVND (reference sequence). The CDR3: CASSVADYNEQFF. CDR3 DNA sequence: TGTGCCAGTAGTGTCGCCGATTACAATGAGCAGTTCTTC.

The CDR3 loop reads CSAGESGANVLTF. CDR3 bases: TGCAGCGCAGGGGAGTCTGGGGCCAACGTCCTGACTTTC. The V call is TRBV29-1, the J call TRBJ2-6, with a possible D match to TRBD1 (6 bases). The CDR3 covers 13 residues. Germline CDR1 reads SQVTM; CDR2 reads ANQGSEA. Trimming removed 7 bases from V and 1 base from J, with 8 bases in between.

The V and J genes are TRBV18 and TRBJ1-1, with D possibly TRBD1 on 5 matching bases. The CDR3 contains 14 residues. Looked up from germline, CDR1 is KGHSH and CDR2 is LQKENI. Trimming pared 4 bases from V and 3 bases from J, leaving 12 bases between. The CDR3, as DNA: TGTGCCAGCTCACTAGACGGGGGGGACACTGAAGCTTTCTTT. Translating gives CASSLDGGDTEAFF. The entire variable domain, with the rest obtained from reference TRBV18 and TRBJ1-1, is as follows: NAGVMQNPRHLVRRRGQEARLRCSPMKGHSHVYWYRQLPEEGLKFMVYLQKENIIDESGMPKERFSAEFPKEGPSILRIQQVVRGDSAAYFCASSLDGGDTEAFFGQGTRLTVV.